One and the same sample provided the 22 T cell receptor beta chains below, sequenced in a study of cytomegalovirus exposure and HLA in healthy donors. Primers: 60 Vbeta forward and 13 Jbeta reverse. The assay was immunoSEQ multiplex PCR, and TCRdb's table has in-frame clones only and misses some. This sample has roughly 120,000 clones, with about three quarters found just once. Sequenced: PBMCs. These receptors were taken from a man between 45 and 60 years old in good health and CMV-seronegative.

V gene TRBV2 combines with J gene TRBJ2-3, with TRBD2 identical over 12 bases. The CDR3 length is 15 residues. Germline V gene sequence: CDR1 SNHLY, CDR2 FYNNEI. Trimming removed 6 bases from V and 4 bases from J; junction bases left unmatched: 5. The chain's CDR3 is CASRVGLAGSDTQYF. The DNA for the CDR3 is TGTGCCAGCAGGGTGGGACTAGCGGGTTCAGATACGCAGTATTTT.

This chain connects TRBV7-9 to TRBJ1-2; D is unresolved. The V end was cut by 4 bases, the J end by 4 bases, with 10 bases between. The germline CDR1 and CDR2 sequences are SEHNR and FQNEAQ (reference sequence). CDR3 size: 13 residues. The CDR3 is CASSSREGYGYTF. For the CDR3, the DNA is TGTGCCAGCAGCTCCCGGGAGGGCTATGGCTACACCTTC. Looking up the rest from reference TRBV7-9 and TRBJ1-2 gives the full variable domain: DTGVSQNPRHKITKRGQNVTFRCDPISEHNRLYWYRQTLGQGPEFLTYFQNEAQLEKSRLLSDRFSAERPKGSFSTLEIQRTEQGDSAMYLCASSSREGYGYTFGSGTRLTVV.

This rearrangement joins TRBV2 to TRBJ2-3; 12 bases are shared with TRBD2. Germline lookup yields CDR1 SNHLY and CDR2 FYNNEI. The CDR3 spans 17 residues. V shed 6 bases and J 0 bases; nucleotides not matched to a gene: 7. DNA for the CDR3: TGTGCCAGCAGGCTAGCGGGGGGGCCCCTAAGCACAGATACGCAGTATTTT. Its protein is CASRLAGGPLSTDTQYF. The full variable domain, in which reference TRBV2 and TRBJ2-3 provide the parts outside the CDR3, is EPEVTQTPSHQVTQMGQEVILRCVPISNHLYFYWYRQILGQKVEFLVSFYNNEISEKSEIFDDQFSVERPDGSNFTLKIRSTKLEDSAMYFCASRLAGGPLSTDTQYFGPGTRLTVL.

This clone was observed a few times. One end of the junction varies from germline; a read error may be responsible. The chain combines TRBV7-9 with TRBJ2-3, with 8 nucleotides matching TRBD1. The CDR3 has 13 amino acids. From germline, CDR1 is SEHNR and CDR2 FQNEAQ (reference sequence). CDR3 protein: CSSSPRGPDTQYF. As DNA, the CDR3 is TGTTCCAGCAGCCCCAGGGGGCCAGATACGCAGTATTTT.

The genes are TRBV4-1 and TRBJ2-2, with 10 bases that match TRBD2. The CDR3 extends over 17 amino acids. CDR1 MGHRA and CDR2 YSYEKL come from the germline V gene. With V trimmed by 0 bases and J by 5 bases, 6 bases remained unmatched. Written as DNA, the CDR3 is TGCGCCAGCAGCCAAGATCCCCTAGCGGGGGTGACCGGGGAGCTGTTTTTT. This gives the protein CASSQDPLAGVTGELFF.

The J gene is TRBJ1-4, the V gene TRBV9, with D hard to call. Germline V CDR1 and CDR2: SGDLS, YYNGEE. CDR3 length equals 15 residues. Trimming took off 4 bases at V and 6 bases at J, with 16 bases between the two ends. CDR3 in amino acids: CASSTGPSRDEKLFF. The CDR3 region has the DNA TGTGCCAGCAGCACCGGGCCTAGCCGGGATGAAAAACTGTTTTTT.

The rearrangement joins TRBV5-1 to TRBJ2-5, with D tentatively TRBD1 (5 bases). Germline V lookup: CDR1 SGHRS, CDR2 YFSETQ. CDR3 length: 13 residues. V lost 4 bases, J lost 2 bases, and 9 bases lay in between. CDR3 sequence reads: CASSMDIQETQYF. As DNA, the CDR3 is TGCGCCAGCAGCATGGACATTCAAGAGACCCAGTACTTC.

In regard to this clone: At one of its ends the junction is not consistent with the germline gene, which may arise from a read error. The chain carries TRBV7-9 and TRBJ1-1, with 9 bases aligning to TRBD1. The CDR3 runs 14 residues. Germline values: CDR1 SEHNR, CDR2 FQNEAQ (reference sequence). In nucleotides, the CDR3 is TGTTCCAGCAGCTTAGCTTCGGGACAGGGCCAAGCTTTCTTT. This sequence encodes CSSSLASGQGQAFF.

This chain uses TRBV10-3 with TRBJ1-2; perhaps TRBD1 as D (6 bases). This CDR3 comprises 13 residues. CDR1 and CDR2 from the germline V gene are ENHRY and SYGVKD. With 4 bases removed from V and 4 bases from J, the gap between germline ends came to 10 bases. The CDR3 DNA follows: TGTGCCATCAGTGGGACAGCTTTCTATGGCTACACCTTC. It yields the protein CAISGTAFYGYTF.

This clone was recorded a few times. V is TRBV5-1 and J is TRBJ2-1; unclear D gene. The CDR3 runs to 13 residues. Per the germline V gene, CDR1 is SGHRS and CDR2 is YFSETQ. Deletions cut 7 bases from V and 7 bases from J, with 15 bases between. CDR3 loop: CASADGRSNEQFF. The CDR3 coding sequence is TGCGCCAGCGCTGATGGCAGGTCGAATGAGCAGTTCTTC.

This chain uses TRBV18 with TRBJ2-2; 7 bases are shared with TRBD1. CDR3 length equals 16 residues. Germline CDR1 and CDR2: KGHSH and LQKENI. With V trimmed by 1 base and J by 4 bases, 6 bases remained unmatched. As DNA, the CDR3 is TGTGCCAGCTCACCACAAGTGAACAGGGGCACCGGGGAGCTGTTTTTT. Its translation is CASSPQVNRGTGELFF.

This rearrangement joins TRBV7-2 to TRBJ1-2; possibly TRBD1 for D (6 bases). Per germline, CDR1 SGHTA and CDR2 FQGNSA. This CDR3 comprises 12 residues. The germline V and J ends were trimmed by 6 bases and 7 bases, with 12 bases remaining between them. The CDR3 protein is CASRGRTVGYTF. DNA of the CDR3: TGTGCCAGCAGAGGCCGGACAGTTGGCTACACCTTC.

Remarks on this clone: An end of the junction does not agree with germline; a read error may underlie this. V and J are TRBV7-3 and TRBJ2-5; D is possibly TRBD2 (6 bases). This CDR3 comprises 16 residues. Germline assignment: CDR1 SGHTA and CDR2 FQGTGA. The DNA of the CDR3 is TGTTCCAGCAGCTTACTGGCGGGGCTCCACCAAGAGACCCAGTACTTC. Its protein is CSSSLLAGLHQETQYF. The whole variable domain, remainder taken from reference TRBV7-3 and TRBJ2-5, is GAGVSQTPSNKVTEKGKYVELRCDPISGHTALYWYRQSLGQGPEFLIYFQGTGAADDSGLPNDRFFAVRPEGSVSTLKIQRTERGDSAVYLCSSSLLAGLHQETQYFGPGTRLLVL.

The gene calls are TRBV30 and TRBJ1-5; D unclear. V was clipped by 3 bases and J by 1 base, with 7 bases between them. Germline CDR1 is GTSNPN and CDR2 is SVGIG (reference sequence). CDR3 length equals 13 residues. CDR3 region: CAWSQQSNQPQHF. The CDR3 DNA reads TGTGCCTGGAGCCAACAGAGCAATCAGCCCCAGCATTTT.

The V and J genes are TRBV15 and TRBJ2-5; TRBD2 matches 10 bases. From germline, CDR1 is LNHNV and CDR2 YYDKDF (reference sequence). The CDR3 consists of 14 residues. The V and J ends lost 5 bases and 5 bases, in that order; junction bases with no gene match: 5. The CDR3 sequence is CATSRGLASETQYF. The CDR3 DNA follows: TGTGCCACCAGCCGGGGACTAGCGAGCGAGACCCAGTACTTC.

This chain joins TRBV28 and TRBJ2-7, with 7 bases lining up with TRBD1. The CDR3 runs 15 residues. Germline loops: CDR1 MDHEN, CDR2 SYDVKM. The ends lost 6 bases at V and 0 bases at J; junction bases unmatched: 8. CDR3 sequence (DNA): TGTGCCAGCAGCCAAACAGGGGTTAGCTCCTACGAGCAGTACGTC. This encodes CASSQTGVSSYEQYV.

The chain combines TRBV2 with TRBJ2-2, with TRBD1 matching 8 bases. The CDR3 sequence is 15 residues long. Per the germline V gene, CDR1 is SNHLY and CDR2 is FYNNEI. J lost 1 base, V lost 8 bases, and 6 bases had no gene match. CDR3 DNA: TGTGCCAGCGCCGGGACAGGCTGGAACACCGGGGAGCTGTTTTTT. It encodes CASAGTGWNTGELFF.

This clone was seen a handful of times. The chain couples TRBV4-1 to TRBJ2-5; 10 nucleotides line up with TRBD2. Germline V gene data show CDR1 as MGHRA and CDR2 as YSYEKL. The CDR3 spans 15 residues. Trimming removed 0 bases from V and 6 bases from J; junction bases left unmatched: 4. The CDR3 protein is CASSQDSTSGKTQYF. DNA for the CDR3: TGCGCCAGCAGCCAAGATTCTACTAGCGGGAAGACCCAGTACTTC.

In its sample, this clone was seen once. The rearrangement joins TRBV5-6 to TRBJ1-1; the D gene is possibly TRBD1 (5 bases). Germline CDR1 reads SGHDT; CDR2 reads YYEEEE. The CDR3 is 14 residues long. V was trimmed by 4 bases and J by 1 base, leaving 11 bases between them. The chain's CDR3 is CASSQGIQNTEAFF. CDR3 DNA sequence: TGTGCCAGCAGCCAGGGTATTCAGAACACTGAAGCTTTCTTT.

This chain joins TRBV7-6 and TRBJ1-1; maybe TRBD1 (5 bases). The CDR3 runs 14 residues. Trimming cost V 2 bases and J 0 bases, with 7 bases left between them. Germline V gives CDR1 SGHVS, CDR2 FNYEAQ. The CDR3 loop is CASSLRGMNTEAFF. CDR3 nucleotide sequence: TGTGCCAGCAGCTTACGGGGGATGAACACTGAAGCTTTCTTT.

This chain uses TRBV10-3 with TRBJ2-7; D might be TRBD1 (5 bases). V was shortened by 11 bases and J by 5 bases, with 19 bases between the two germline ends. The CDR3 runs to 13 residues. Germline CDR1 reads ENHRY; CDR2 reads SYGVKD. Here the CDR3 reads CALSPQGWDEQYF. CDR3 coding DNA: TGTGCCCTCTCCCCTCAGGGATGGGACGAGCAGTACTTC.

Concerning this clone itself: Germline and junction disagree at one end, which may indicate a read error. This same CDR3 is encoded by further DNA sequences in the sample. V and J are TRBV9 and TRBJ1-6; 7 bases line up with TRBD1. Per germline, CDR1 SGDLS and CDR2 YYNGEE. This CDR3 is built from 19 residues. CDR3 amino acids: CASSGGIGGTESYNSPLHF. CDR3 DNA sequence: TGTGCCAGCAGCGGAGGGATAGGGGGCACGGAATCCTATAATTCGCCCCTCCACTTT.